This T cell receptor beta chain came from a study of T cell clonotyping in hematopoietic cell transplantation (dated by TCRdb to about 2021). With regard to the full study: Pretransplant recipient samples were obtained after cytoreduction. A total of 130 to 150 blood samples were collected in the study from 35 to 45 consecutive transplant recipients and their related donors. Recruitment of patients was conducted between late 2015 and early 2017, and follow-up was continued until late 2020 or death. What the authors observed across the whole study: The sample size was limited, and CD4 and CD8 repertoire contributions could not be separated because cells were not sorted. After transplant, TCR diversity in recipients dropped, and pathologically expanded clonotypes increased progressively from day 30 to day 180. Broader TCR repertoire diversity after transplant was predicted by Inverse Simpson Index values from donors and from recipients before transplant. Overlap with donor repertoires was found for only a small fraction of recipient repertoires, with over 95% found to appear de novo at the given depth.

The immunoSEQ assay, a bias-controlled multiplex PCR with V- and J-specific primers, was used to amplify TCR beta CDR3 regions from genomic DNA. A second PCR step added a proprietary barcode and Illumina adapter sequences to the CDR3 amplicons. An Illumina MiSeq instrument was used to sequence the CDR3 libraries. As for how the authors treated the data: Export and quality control were performed with immunoSEQ Analyzer 3.0, and downstream analyses were performed with R Bioconductor and Immunarch. Repertoire metrics were calculated using only productive rearrangements within the normalized downsampled data set. In the normalized cohort, clonotypes with more than 5 templates were defined as pathologically expanded. Repertoire diversity was measured with the Inverse Simpson Index. CMV-specificity analyses were carried out on the non-normalized data set to capture all clonotypes. TCRdb took this table from immuneACCESS and kept in-frame rearrangements with V and J called. Such tables lack part of the clones; where checked against another copy, unresolved V genes explain under half of the gap, and the rest is unexplained. Clone size and the V and J calls come from that table; the DNA yielded D and trimming. The sample yields about 76,000 clones; about 95% were counted once. The ten biggest clones cover about 1.8% of the sample.

CDR1 MNHEY and CDR2 SMNVEV were looked up in the germline V gene (reference sequence). The CDR3 sequence holds 13 residues, the cysteine and phenylalanine included. Only the CDR3 part of the read is kept: 39 bases, read in frame from the first base. At the junction V is shortened by 5 bases and J by 8 bases, with 15 bases in between. As concerns this clone: Its target antigen remains unknown. No much larger clonotype is one base removed from it; base qualities were not supplied.

The intended sense of this specimen's time point label: recipient sample about 28 days before transplant, after cytoreduction. Recipient blood was collected about 28 days before transplant and at days 30, 100 and 180 after transplant. Using Nuclei Lysis Solution, genomic DNA was extracted from unfractionated peripheral blood mononuclear cells that were either fresh or cryopreserved. This receptor was taken from a woman between 45 and 60 years old with acute myeloid leukemia. Some clones in this sample may be carry-over from other donors' samples. The rearranged segments are TRBV27 and TRBJ2-5, with the D segment identity uncertain. The sequenced sample was peripheral blood mononuclear cells, obtained before stem cell transplant. The bases are TGTGCCAGCAGTCCAACCCTGGGTGGAACCCAGTACTTC. It translates as CASSPTLGGTQYF.